These T cell receptor beta chains were read from a single sample in a study of STAT5B mutations in CD4+ large granular lymphocyte leukemia. Profiled with immunoSEQ multiplex PCR; TCRdb holds only in-frame clones, not every one. The sample includes some 29,000 clones, under 85% of them seen just once. Sequencing used CD4+ T cells from blood buffy coats. The receptor source for this set is a human donor in good health. Both conserved end residues are part of each CDR3. The D gene is left open where the match is weak. A clone size is listed for some rows: how often the clone was seen (once, few, many), or a class if it is expanded.

CDR3 protein: CAISGFKKGVATAYGYTF
CDR3 DNA: TGTGCCATCAGTGGTTTCAAAAAGGGCGTCGCCACTGCCTATGGCTACACCTTC
clone size: NA
J gene: TRBJ1-2
V gene: TRBV10-3
D gene: NA

CDR3 protein: CASISTGGGYGYTF
CDR3 DNA: TGTGCCAGCATTAGCACGGGGGGTGGATATGGCTACACCTTC
clone size: few
J gene: TRBJ1-2
V gene: TRBV6-5
D gene: NA

CDR3 protein: CSARGDTEAFF
CDR3 DNA: TGCAGTGCTAGAGGGGATACTGAAGCTTTCTTT
clone size: few
J gene: TRBJ1-1
V gene: TRBV20-1
D gene: NA

CDR3 protein: CASSALSRADTEAFF
CDR3 DNA: TGTGCCAGCAGCGCCCTCTCGCGAGCGGACACTGAAGCTTTCTTT
clone size: NA
J gene: TRBJ1-1
V gene: TRBV9
D gene: NA

CDR3 protein: CAIRGREDDEQYF
CDR3 DNA: TGTGCCATCAGGGGCCGGGAGGATGACGAGCAGTACTTC
clone size: NA
J gene: TRBJ2-7
V gene: TRBV10-3
D gene: TRBD2

CDR3 protein: CASSFARGDWNTEAFF
CDR3 DNA: TGTGCCAGTAGTTTCGCGCGGGGGGATTGGAACACTGAAGCTTTCTTT
clone size: once
J gene: TRBJ1-1
V gene: TRBV19
D gene: NA

CDR3 protein: CASSEFGTGGTDTQYF
CDR3 DNA: TGTGCCAGCAGTGAATTCGGGACAGGGGGCACAGATACGCAGTATTTT
clone size: NA
J gene: TRBJ2-3
V gene: TRBV25-1
D gene: TRBD1

CDR3 protein: CATSRRAGTTGTQYF
CDR3 DNA: TGTGCCACCAGCAGACGTGCCGGGACCACGGGTACGCAGTATTTT
clone size: NA
J gene: TRBJ2-3
V gene: TRBV15
D gene: NA

CDR3 protein: CASSVRNSGRLEQYF
CDR3 DNA: TGTGCCAGTAGTGTACGGAATTCCGGGAGGCTCGAGCAGTACTTC
clone size: NA
J gene: TRBJ2-7
V gene: TRBV19
D gene: TRBD2

CDR3 protein: CASSRVGPTYEQYF
CDR3 DNA: TGTGCCAGCAGCCGCGTCGGGCCCACCTACGAGCAGTACTTC
clone size: NA
J gene: TRBJ2-7
V gene: TRBV6-5
D gene: NA

CDR3 protein: CASSFDGNTEAFF
CDR3 DNA: TGTGCCAGCAGCTTTGACGGGAACACTGAAGCTTTCTTT
clone size: few
J gene: TRBJ1-1
V gene: TRBV7-9
D gene: NA

CDR3 protein: CAINRGKDQPQHF
CDR3 DNA: TGTGCCATCAATCGGGGGAAGGATCAGCCCCAGCATTTT
clone size: NA
J gene: TRBJ1-5
V gene: TRBV10-3
D gene: NA

CDR3 protein: CASSAQNTGELFF
CDR3 DNA: TGTGCCAGCAGCGCACAGAACACCGGGGAGCTGTTTTTT
clone size: NA
J gene: TRBJ2-2
V gene: TRBV7-6
D gene: NA

CDR3 protein: CASSAEDRLNTIYF
CDR3 DNA: TGCGCCAGCAGTGCTGAGGACAGGTTAAACACCATATATTTT
clone size: NA
J gene: TRBJ1-3
V gene: TRBV4-1
D gene: TRBD1

CDR3 protein: CASSHAESQPQHF
CDR3 DNA: TGTGCCAGCAGCCACGCGGAGAGTCAGCCCCAGCATTTT
clone size: few
J gene: TRBJ1-5
V gene: TRBV7-2
D gene: NA

CDR3 protein: CAWSVGSHADNQPQHF
CDR3 DNA: TGTGCCTGGAGTGTTGGGTCCCATGCTGACAATCAGCCCCAGCATTTT
clone size: NA
J gene: TRBJ1-5
V gene: TRBV30
D gene: NA

CDR3 protein: CASSQDVNVPEAFF
CDR3 DNA: TGCGCCAGCAGCCAAGATGTAAACGTCCCTGAAGCTTTCTTT
clone size: NA
J gene: TRBJ1-1
V gene: TRBV4-3
D gene: NA

CDR3 protein: CASSDGGGHYGYTF
CDR3 DNA: TGTGCCAGCTCAGACGGAGGGGGCCACTATGGCTACACCTTC
clone size: NA
J gene: TRBJ1-2
V gene: TRBV18
D gene: TRBD1

CDR3 protein: CASSLTGQGPGELFF
CDR3 DNA: TGCGCCAGCAGCTTGACGGGACAGGGGCCCGGGGAGCTGTTTTTT
clone size: NA
J gene: TRBJ2-2
V gene: TRBV5-1
D gene: TRBD1

CDR3 protein: CASSMQGQNEQFF
CDR3 DNA: TGTGCCAGTAGTATGCAGGGTCAAAATGAGCAGTTCTTC
clone size: NA
J gene: TRBJ2-1
V gene: TRBV19
D gene: NA

CDR3 protein: CASSLWGAAGYTF
CDR3 DNA: TGTGCCAGCAGCTTGTGGGGGGCGGCTGGCTACACCTTC
clone size: few
J gene: TRBJ1-2
V gene: TRBV5-4
D gene: NA

CDR3 protein: CASSYSSGFVNEQFF
CDR3 DNA: TGTGCCAGCAGTTACTCGTCTGGCTTCGTCAATGAGCAGTTCTTC
clone size: NA
J gene: TRBJ2-1
V gene: TRBV6-5
D gene: NA

CDR3 protein: CASSLSGAETQYF
CDR3 DNA: TGTGCCAGCAGCTTGTCGGGTGCAGAGACCCAGTACTTC
clone size: NA
J gene: TRBJ2-5
V gene: TRBV11-3
D gene: NA

CDR3 protein: CASSVGLAGETQYF
CDR3 DNA: TGTGCCAGCAGTGTGGGACTAGCAGGAGAGACCCAGTACTTC
clone size: NA
J gene: TRBJ2-5
V gene: TRBV2
D gene: TRBD2

CDR3 protein: CASGQMNTGELFF
CDR3 DNA: TGTGCCAGTGGACAGATGAACACCGGGGAGCTGTTTTTT
clone size: NA
J gene: TRBJ2-2
V gene: TRBV7-9
D gene: NA

CDR3 protein: CASSDLSNEQFF
CDR3 DNA: TGTGCCAGCAGTGACCTAAGCAATGAGCAGTTCTTC
clone size: few
J gene: TRBJ2-1
V gene: TRBV2
D gene: NA

CDR3 protein: CATTVHVAYEQYF
CDR3 DNA: TGTGCCACCACTGTACATGTGGCCTACGAGCAGTACTTC
clone size: few
J gene: TRBJ2-7
V gene: TRBV10-3
D gene: NA

CDR3 protein: CASSFTGTGAGNTIYF
CDR3 DNA: TGTGCCAGCAGCTTCACCGGGACAGGGGCTGGAAACACCATATATTTT
clone size: NA
J gene: TRBJ1-3
V gene: TRBV7-2
D gene: TRBD1

CDR3 protein: CASSTPQGARGYTF
CDR3 DNA: TGTGCCAGCAGTACGCCACAGGGGGCTCGGGGCTACACCTTC
clone size: NA
J gene: TRBJ1-2
V gene: TRBV6-5
D gene: TRBD1

CDR3 protein: CASSQERPGTGIGVAKNIQYF
CDR3 DNA: TGTGCCAGCAGCCAAGAAAGGCCTGGGACAGGGATCGGGGTAGCCAAAAACATTCAGTACTTC
clone size: NA
J gene: TRBJ2-4
V gene: TRBV14
D gene: TRBD1

CDR3 protein: CAAKTSGDQETQYF
CDR3 DNA: TGTGCCGCCAAGACTAGCGGGGACCAAGAGACCCAGTACTTC
clone size: NA
J gene: TRBJ2-5
V gene: TRBV10-3
D gene: TRBD2

CDR3 protein: CASSGLAGGYNEQFF
CDR3 DNA: TGTGCCAGCAGTGGACTAGCGGGGGGCTACAATGAGCAGTTCTTC
clone size: NA
J gene: TRBJ2-1
V gene: TRBV6-1
D gene: TRBD2

CDR3 protein: CASSLDTEGVGNTIYF
CDR3 DNA: TGCGCCAGCAGCTTGGACACAGAGGGCGTCGGAAACACCATATATTTT
clone size: NA
J gene: TRBJ1-3
V gene: TRBV5-1
D gene: NA

CDR3 protein: CASSLEQGSREKLFF
CDR3 DNA: TGCGCCAGCAGCCTGGAACAGGGGAGTCGTGAAAAACTGTTTTTT
clone size: NA
J gene: TRBJ1-4
V gene: TRBV5-1
D gene: TRBD1

CDR3 protein: CASSLGGLSNQPQHF
CDR3 DNA: TGTGCCAGCAGCTTAGGAGGGCTTAGCAATCAGCCCCAGCATTTT
clone size: NA
J gene: TRBJ1-5
V gene: TRBV7-2
D gene: NA

CDR3 protein: CATSRAGVGNTIYF
CDR3 DNA: TGTGCCACCAGCAGGGCAGGGGTGGGAAACACCATATATTTT
clone size: NA
J gene: TRBJ1-3
V gene: TRBV15
D gene: NA

CDR3 protein: CSVGERGVTDTQYF
CDR3 DNA: TGCAGCGTTGGGGAGCGGGGGGTTACAGATACGCAGTATTTT
clone size: NA
J gene: TRBJ2-3
V gene: TRBV29-1
D gene: TRBD2

CDR3 protein: CASSGSGGTYNEQFF
CDR3 DNA: TGTGCCAGCAGCGGAAGCGGGGGGACTTACAATGAGCAGTTCTTC
clone size: NA
J gene: TRBJ2-1
V gene: TRBV28
D gene: TRBD2

CDR3 protein: CAIGTGANQPQHF
CDR3 DNA: TGTGCCATCGGGACAGGGGCCAATCAGCCCCAGCATTTT
clone size: NA
J gene: TRBJ1-5
V gene: TRBV10-3
D gene: TRBD1

CDR3 protein: CASSPRPSTGFTEAFF
CDR3 DNA: TGTGCCAGCAGCCCAAGACCTTCGACAGGGTTCACTGAAGCTTTCTTT
clone size: NA
J gene: TRBJ1-1
V gene: TRBV11-2
D gene: TRBD1

CDR3 protein: CASSVRAQPNTEAFF
CDR3 DNA: TGTGCCAGCAGCGTAAGGGCCCAGCCGAACACTGAAGCTTTCTTT
clone size: NA
J gene: TRBJ1-1
V gene: TRBV9
D gene: NA

CDR3 protein: CASTSFGYGYTF
CDR3 DNA: TGTGCCAGTACCTCTTTCGGCTATGGCTACACCTTC
clone size: NA
J gene: TRBJ1-2
V gene: TRBV11-2
D gene: NA

CDR3 protein: CASSPYQAQQADTQYF
CDR3 DNA: TGTGCCAGCTCACCATACCAGGCCCAACAGGCAGATACGCAGTATTTT
clone size: few
J gene: TRBJ2-3
V gene: TRBV18
D gene: NA

CDR3 protein: CASSLETGTNQPQHF
CDR3 DNA: TGCGCCAGCAGCTTGGAGACAGGGACAAATCAGCCCCAGCATTTT
clone size: NA
J gene: TRBJ1-5
V gene: TRBV5-1
D gene: TRBD1

CDR3 protein: CASSVVRGAGTGELFF
CDR3 DNA: TGTGCCAGCAGCGTAGTCCGAGGGGCGGGCACCGGGGAGCTGTTTTTT
clone size: NA
J gene: TRBJ2-2
V gene: TRBV9
D gene: NA

CDR3 protein: CSVETGGYEQYF
CDR3 DNA: TGCAGCGTAGAGACAGGGGGCTACGAGCAGTACTTC
clone size: NA
J gene: TRBJ2-7
V gene: TRBV29-1
D gene: TRBD1

CDR3 protein: CASGQEQVGGPISYEQYF
CDR3 DNA: TGCGCCAGCGGCCAAGAACAAGTAGGGGGCCCAATCTCCTACGAGCAGTACTTC
clone size: NA
J gene: TRBJ2-7
V gene: TRBV4-1
D gene: TRBD1

CDR3 protein: CASSRTAATGELFF
CDR3 DNA: TGTGCCAGCAGTCGGACTGCCGCCACCGGGGAGCTGTTTTTT
clone size: NA
J gene: TRBJ2-2
V gene: TRBV2
D gene: NA

CDR3 protein: CASSLRGTERKGSPLHF
CDR3 DNA: TGTGCCAGCAGTCTCAGGGGGACGGAGCGTAAGGGGTCACCCCTCCACTTT
clone size: NA
J gene: TRBJ1-6
V gene: TRBV11-2
D gene: TRBD1

CDR3 protein: CASSPRLAGRQETQYF
CDR3 DNA: TGCGCCAGCAGCCCCCGACTAGCGGGGCGTCAAGAGACCCAGTACTTC
clone size: once
J gene: TRBJ2-5
V gene: TRBV5-1
D gene: TRBD2